This is a list of T cell receptor beta chains from one sample in a study of blood T cell repertoires in COVID-19. Assay used: immunoSEQ multiplex PCR; TCRdb lists only in-frame clones, some missing. The sample carries approximately 200,000 clones, roughly 82% recorded once. The sequenced material came from PBMCs or T cells enriched from blood (not recorded which). The source of these receptors is a man aged 35 to 55 who had recovered from COVID-19. Both conserved end residues are part of each CDR3.

CDR3aa: CASSLSSGITDTQYF
v_gene: TRBV5-1
j_gene: TRBJ2-3

CDR3aa: CASSSFGRPETYNEQFF
v_gene: TRBV19
j_gene: TRBJ2-1

CDR3aa: CASSPGQGRSPLHF
v_gene: TRBV18
j_gene: TRBJ1-6

CDR3aa: CATKRGLGTEAFF
v_gene: TRBV6-5
j_gene: TRBJ1-1

CDR3aa: CASRPGATYNEQFF
v_gene: TRBV19
j_gene: TRBJ2-1

CDR3aa: CASSLEGGSGYEQYF
v_gene: TRBV7-9
j_gene: TRBJ2-7

CDR3aa: CATRQAEFQETQYF
v_gene: TRBV15
j_gene: TRBJ2-5

CDR3aa: CAIGQGGTSNQPQHF
v_gene: TRBV10-3
j_gene: TRBJ1-5

CDR3aa: CASSQVEQGSGANVLTF
v_gene: TRBV4-3
j_gene: TRBJ2-6

CDR3aa: CASSSQGPGSTEAFF
v_gene: TRBV7-3
j_gene: TRBJ1-1

CDR3aa: CASSFLAGTNTGELFF
v_gene: TRBV5-1
j_gene: TRBJ2-2

CDR3aa: CGVAAAYEQYF
v_gene: TRBV20-1
j_gene: TRBJ2-7

CDR3aa: CASSVDVSSYEQYF
v_gene: TRBV9
j_gene: TRBJ2-7

CDR3aa: CATERAVPYEQYF
v_gene: TRBV28
j_gene: TRBJ2-7

CDR3aa: CASSQGLNSYEQYF
v_gene: TRBV3-1/TRBV3-2
j_gene: TRBJ2-7

CDR3aa: CASSLGLAGGHNEQFF
v_gene: TRBV11-2
j_gene: TRBJ2-1

CDR3aa: CASSVQGFGYTF
v_gene: TRBV28
j_gene: TRBJ1-2

CDR3aa: CASSLEGSGRRQETQYF
v_gene: TRBV5-8
j_gene: TRBJ2-5

CDR3aa: CASSVEGREEAFF
v_gene: TRBV9
j_gene: TRBJ1-1

CDR3aa: CASSSQRTGGVIQYF
v_gene: TRBV5-6
j_gene: TRBJ2-4

CDR3aa: CAWSVQSNQPQHF
v_gene: TRBV30
j_gene: TRBJ1-5

CDR3aa: CASSQEGQAGANVLTF
v_gene: TRBV4-3
j_gene: TRBJ2-6

CDR3aa: CASSPFGAVNTEAFF
v_gene: TRBV7-9
j_gene: TRBJ1-1

CDR3aa: CASSLLAGWGTDTQYF
v_gene: TRBV5-5
j_gene: TRBJ2-3

CDR3aa: CASSRDRADNEQFF
v_gene: TRBV5-1
j_gene: TRBJ2-1

CDR3aa: CSHREENTGELFF
v_gene: TRBV29-1
j_gene: TRBJ2-2

CDR3aa: CAWSVGGSNEKLFF
v_gene: TRBV30
j_gene: TRBJ1-4

CDR3aa: CASSFSGQGSYEQYF
v_gene: TRBV5-1
j_gene: TRBJ2-7

CDR3aa: CAISETVAREQFF
v_gene: TRBV10-3
j_gene: TRBJ2-1

CDR3aa: CASSYVGGLSYGYTF
v_gene: TRBV6-5
j_gene: TRBJ1-2